This T cell receptor (beta chain) emerged from a study of shared clonotypes between healthy human individuals. Per germline, CDR1 SNHLY and CDR2 FYNNEI. This CDR3 has 16 residues. Trimming stripped 7 bases from V and 7 bases from J, with 23 bases between. General study results and limits: The rarefaction results pointed to incomplete sorted-subset sequencing despite large depth.

Notes on this clone: The antigen remains undetermined.

The naive CD8 population came from CD45RO-negative cells selected for CCR7, without terminally differentiated effector memory CD45RA+ cells. The assay was immunoSEQ multiplex PCR, and TCRdb's table has in-frame clones only and misses some. The table includes roughly 850,000 clones, approximately 97% detected once. This sequence was found in a man aged 25 to 40 in good health. The sequencing sample was made of naive CD8+ T cells sorted from blood. This chain joins TRBV2 and TRBJ2-1, with D uncertain. DNA for the CDR3: TGTGCCAGCACCCAGAAGGGTGGTGGGCCCCCAAATGAGCAGTTCTTC. It is translated as CASTQKGGGPPNEQFF.